This T cell receptor (beta chain) was recorded in a study of metastatic and nonmetastatic thyroid tumors. Across the whole study: Thyroid patients, malignant and benign, had repertoires compared across blood and tumor or nodule tissue.

Whole-study results and caveats: It was reported that TCR beta diversity was significantly higher in malignant thyroid tumors than benign nodules, in blood and tumor.

Details on this clone: Antigen specificity is unknown.

In the original processing: The study took CDR3 differences across clinicopathological groups and made a distant-metastasis classifier for papillary thyroid cancer from them. With MiXCR, TCRdb called clones anew from the PCR reads. V and J calls and clone size were set by TCRdb, not the authors. The sample consists of tens of thousands of clones, under 25% of them appearing once. All patients were treatment-naive before thyroid surgery. Sequenced: blood. The source of this sequence is a male donor with papillary thyroid cancer or a benign thyroid nodule (not recorded which). Some clones in this sample may be carry-over from other donors' samples.

Here the CDR3 reads CASSPRRRGARGTDTQYF. The DNA of the CDR3 is TGTGCCAGCAGCCCCCGCCGAAGGGGGGCGCGGGGCACAGATACGCAGTATTTT. V gene TRBV11-1 combines with J gene TRBJ2-3, with D tentatively TRBD1 or TRBD2 (6 bases each). The CDR3 sequence is 18 residues long. Looked up from germline, CDR1 is SGHAT and CDR2 is FQDESV (reference sequence). V lost 5 bases and J 1 base, leaving 22 bases between the germline ends.